Sequencing of this T cell receptor beta chain was carried out in a study of blood T cell repertoires in COVID-19. Study as a whole: Samples of COVID-19 (acute and convalescent) were obtained from the United States, Italy and Spain.

In the study's own analysis: Cell counts per sample came from amplifying reference gene primers. Repertoires were generated with immunoSEQ multiplex PCR, while TCRdb's copy carries only in-frame clones and drops some. The DNA gave D and trimming, while V, J and clone size come from that table. The data hold about 51,000 clones, with approximately 90% observed a single time. The CDR3 contains 15 residues. CDR1 and CDR2 from the germline V gene are MDHEN and SYDVKM. Trimming stripped 6 bases from V and 5 bases from J, with 20 bases between. This receptor was taken from a man aged 50 or older with acute or convalescent COVID-19. The genes are TRBV28 and TRBJ2-7, with a possible D match to TRBD2 (7 bases). The source material was peripheral blood. The CDR3 sequence: CASSIISGGRNEQYF. CDR3 DNA: TGTGCCAGCAGCATTATATCGGGGGGCCGGAACGAGCAGTACTTC. The whole variable domain, remainder taken from reference TRBV28 and TRBJ2-7, is DVKVTQSSRYLVKRTGEKVFLECVQDMDHENMFWYRQDPGLGLRLIYFSYDVKMKEKGDIPEGYSVSREKKERFSLILESASTNQTSMYLCASSIISGGRNEQYFGPGTRLTVT.